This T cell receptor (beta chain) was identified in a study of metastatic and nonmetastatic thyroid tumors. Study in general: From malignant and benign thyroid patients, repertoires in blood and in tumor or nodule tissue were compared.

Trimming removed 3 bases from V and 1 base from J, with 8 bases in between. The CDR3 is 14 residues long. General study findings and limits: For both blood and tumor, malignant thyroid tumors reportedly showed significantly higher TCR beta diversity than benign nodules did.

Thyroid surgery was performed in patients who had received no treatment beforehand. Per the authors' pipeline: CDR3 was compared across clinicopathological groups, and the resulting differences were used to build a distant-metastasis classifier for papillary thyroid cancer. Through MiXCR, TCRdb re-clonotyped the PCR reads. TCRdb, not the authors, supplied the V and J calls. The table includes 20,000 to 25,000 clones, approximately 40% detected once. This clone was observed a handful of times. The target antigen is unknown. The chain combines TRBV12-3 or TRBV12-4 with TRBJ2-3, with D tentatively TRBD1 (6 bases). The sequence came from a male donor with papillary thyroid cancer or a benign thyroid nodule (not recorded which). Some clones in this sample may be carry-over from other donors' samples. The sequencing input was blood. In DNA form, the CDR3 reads TGTGCCAGCAGTTTGACAGGACGCACAGATACGCAGTATTTT. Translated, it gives CASSLTGRTDTQYF.